Listed here are 28 T cell receptor beta chains from one sample, sequenced in a study of vaccination and CD4 T cells after COVID-19. The treatment: approximately 9-day PBMC culture with coronavirus spike peptide pools or control peptides (ViraFEST assay). The assay that was used to sequence DNA from cultured CD4+ T cells was the Oncomine TCR Beta short-read assay. Each CDR3 protein is one row after TCRdb ran MiXCR on the PCR reads. The table lists around 1,600 distinct CDR3 sequences, over 65% of them singletons. For these receptors, no antigen is known. Specimen: CD4+ T cells from blood, cultured in vitro, collected after SARS-CoV-2 vaccination. The receptors were sampled from a human donor who had recovered from COVID-19.

The J gene is TRBJ2-7, the V gene TRBV7-8; tentatively, D is TRBD1 (7 bases). The CDR3 is 13 amino acids. Germline CDR1 SGHVS, CDR2 FQNEAQ. Trimming took off 8 bases at V and 5 bases at J, with 16 bases between the two ends. The CDR3 DNA reads as TGTGCCAGCGCGGGGACAGTCCCCCACGAGCAGTACTTC. This gives the protein CASAGTVPHEQYF.

The genes are TRBV24-1 and TRBJ2-3; 8 nucleotides match TRBD2. The length of the CDR3 is 17 residues. Germline V CDR1 and CDR2: KGHDR, SFDVKD. The V gene end was trimmed by 3 bases and the J gene end by 6 bases; junction bases not matched to a gene: 13. CDR3 nucleotides: TGTGCCACCAGTGATGGCCGGACTAGCCCCCGGGGCGATACGCAGTATTTT. It yields the protein CATSDGRTSPRGDTQYF.

The chain is built from TRBV7-9 and TRBJ1-5, with D unresolved. Germline assignment: CDR1 SEHNR and CDR2 FQNEAQ (reference sequence). V lost 4 bases and J lost 4, with 17 bases in between. This CDR3 has 16 amino acids. CDR3 coding DNA: TGTGCCAGCAGCTCACGGACGGACTTTGGGAATCAGCCCCAGCATTTT. The encoded protein is CASSSRTDFGNQPQHF.

This clonotype was seen just once. The chain joins TRBV20-1 to TRBJ1-1; a possible D gene is TRBD1 (5 bases). V was clipped by 5 bases and J by 7 bases, with 17 bases between them. The CDR3 is 13 amino acids. Germline assignment: CDR1 DFQATT and CDR2 SNEGSKA (reference sequence). The CDR3 sequence: CSAPGTRYGEAFF. The CDR3 DNA is TGCAGTGCTCCCGGGACTCGCTACGGTGAAGCTTTCTTT.

This rearrangement joins TRBV28 to TRBJ1-2; 9 bases agree with TRBD1. This CDR3 spans 16 amino acids. V trimming: 5 bases; J trimming: 7 bases; junction bases outside the gene matches: 14. From germline, CDR1 is MDHEN and CDR2 SYDVKM. This CDR3 reads CASSPLIEGQGGGYTF. In DNA, the CDR3 is TGTGCCAGCAGTCCTCTGATCGAGGGACAGGGAGGTGGCTACACCTTC.

The gene calls are TRBV7-8 and TRBJ2-5, with D tentatively TRBD1 or TRBD2 (5 bases each). The CDR3 spans 16 residues. Germline assignment: CDR1 SGHVS and CDR2 FQNEAQ. V gave up 1 base and J gave up 1 base, with 13 bases separating them. The CDR3: CASSLGHRGRQETQYF. For the CDR3, the DNA is TGTGCCAGCAGCTTAGGCCATCGGGGACGCCAAGAGACCCAGTACTTC.

This chain links TRBV12-3 or TRBV12-4 with TRBJ1-5; 8 nucleotides match TRBD1. V dropped 5 bases and J dropped 4; count of bases not matched to a gene: 7. CDR3 length equals 15 residues. The DNA for the CDR3 is TGTGCCAGCAGTGCCGGGACAGGCAATAATCAGCCCCAGCATTTT. Its translation: CASSAGTGNNQPQHF.

This sequence joins TRBV20-1 and TRBJ2-5, with D unresolved. Per the germline V gene, CDR1 is DFQATT and CDR2 is SNEGSKA (reference sequence). This CDR3 is built from 12 residues. Trimming stripped 0 bases from V and 5 bases from J, with 7 bases between. The CDR3 coding sequence is TGCAGTGCTAGAGATCTAGGCGAGACCCAGTACTTC. Its translation: CSARDLGETQYF.

The rearrangement links TRBV20-1 to TRBJ2-5; D is undetermined. CDR3 length equals 12 residues. V lost 1 base to trimming and J lost 6 bases, with 9 bases between them. The germline V gene encodes CDR1 DFQATT and CDR2 SNEGSKA (reference sequence). The CDR3 sequence: CSARGRRQTQYF. CDR3 bases: TGCAGTGCTAGAGGTCGGCGGCAGACCCAGTACTTC.

V usage is TRBV20-1 and J usage is TRBJ1-2; TRBD1 matches 11 bases. Germline V gene sequence: CDR1 DFQATT, CDR2 SNEGSKA (reference sequence). The CDR3 is made up of 12 amino acids. J was trimmed by 6 bases and V by 8 bases; bases with no gene match: 5. The CDR3 DNA reads as TGCAGTTCCCCGGACAGGGGGCATGGCTACACCTTC. It codes for CSSPDRGHGYTF.

The chain couples TRBV12-3 or TRBV12-4 to TRBJ1-2; D ambiguous. The CDR3 runs to 15 residues. Trimming took off 3 bases at V and 5 bases at J, with 16 bases between the two ends. CDR3 DNA sequence: TGTGCCAGCAGTTTCGACACCCCGACTGGGTATGGCTACACCTTC. Its protein is CASSFDTPTGYGYTF.

This chain connects TRBV7-9 to TRBJ2-5; the match to TRBD1 covers 11 bases. Germline loops: CDR1 SEHNR, CDR2 FQNEAQ (reference sequence). V was pared by 6 bases and J by 3 bases, with 12 bases of the junction left unmatched. CDR3 length: 17 residues. CDR3 coding DNA: TGTGCCAGCAGACGCTGGACAGGGGGCAAAGGTGAAGAGACCCAGTACTTC. This gives the protein CASRRWTGGKGEETQYF.

The V gene is TRBV20-1, the J gene TRBJ1-2; D is possibly TRBD1 (6 bases). CDR3 length equals 12 residues. Germline CDR1 and CDR2: DFQATT and SNEGSKA (reference sequence). V was trimmed by 3 bases and J by 6 bases, leaving 11 bases between them. CDR3 DNA: TGCAGTGCTAGGGACAGTAAACATGGCTACACCTTC. It specifies CSARDSKHGYTF.

V is TRBV28 and J is TRBJ1-6; 8 nucleotides align to TRBD1. Germline V gives CDR1 MDHEN, CDR2 SYDVKM. The CDR3 loop spans 15 amino acids. Unmatched junction bases numbered 10, after V lost 5 bases and J lost 10 bases. The CDR3 DNA reads as TGTGCCAGCAGTCCAACCGGGACAGGTTTATCACCCCTCCACTTT. The encoded protein is CASSPTGTGLSPLHF.

The V and J genes are TRBV19 and TRBJ2-5; 7 positions match TRBD2. Germline CDR1 and CDR2: LNHDA and SQIVND (reference sequence). V lost 5 bases, J lost 4 bases, and 4 bases stayed unmatched. The CDR3 is 13 amino acids. CDR3 protein: CASSLTGGETQYF. The CDR3 nucleotides are TGTGCCAGTAGTTTAACGGGGGGAGAGACCCAGTACTTC.

This clonotype was detected once. The chain uses TRBV11-2 and TRBJ2-7, with unresolved D. This CDR3 comprises 14 residues. Between the trimmed V and J ends, which lost 4 bases and 7 bases, there was a span of 17 bases. CDR1 SGHAT and CDR2 FQNNGV come from the germline V gene. CDR3 nucleotide sequence: TGTGCCAGCAGCTCAAGGGCCGTGAGGAGAGAGCAGTACTTC. This translates into CASSSRAVRREQYF.

This chain connects TRBV7-2 to TRBJ1-2, with 9 nucleotides matching TRBD1. Germline V gene sequence: CDR1 SGHTA, CDR2 FQGNSA. The CDR3 covers 15 residues. After removal of 1 base from V and 8 bases from J, the junction contained 8 bases not matched to a gene. This CDR3 is CASSLDSGQGHGYTF. Here the CDR3 DNA reads TGTGCCAGCAGCTTAGACTCCGGACAGGGGCACGGCTACACCTTC.

The count of this clonotype is one. The gene calls are TRBV7-2 and TRBJ1-5, with D perhaps matching TRBD1 (5 bases). The ends were cut back, 5 bases at V and 2 bases at J, with 10 bases in the middle. CDR3 length: 14 amino acids. In germline, CDR1 is SGHTA, CDR2 FQGNSA. The CDR3 here is CASSQDRGNQPQHF. The CDR3 DNA follows: TGTGCCAGCAGCCAAGACAGAGGCAATCAGCCCCAGCATTTT. Full variable domain (rest looked up from reference TRBV7-2 and TRBJ1-5): GAGVSQSPSNKVTEKGKDVELRCDPISGHTALYWYRQSLGQGLEFLIYFQGNSAPDKSGLPSDRFSAERTGGSVSTLTIQRTQQEDSAVYLCASSQDRGNQPQHFGDGTRLSIL.

The chain is built from TRBV20-1 and TRBJ1-6; TRBD1 matches 7 bases. This CDR3 spans 14 amino acids. With 7 bases clipped from V and 8 bases from J, the junction kept 11 bases outside the gene matches. Per the germline V gene, CDR1 is DFQATT and CDR2 is SNEGSKA (reference sequence). CDR3 region: CSGRQGVSDSPLHF. CDR3 nucleotides: TGCAGTGGTCGACAGGGTGTTTCGGATTCACCCCTCCACTTT.

This chain joins TRBV11-3 and TRBJ1-6; D gene ambiguous. Trimming cost V 7 bases and J 9 bases, with 16 bases left between them. This CDR3 is built from 14 residues. CDR1 and CDR2 from the germline V gene are SGHNT and YENEEA. The CDR3 bases are TGTGCCAGCACCCTTGGGGTTTCTGGTTCACCCCTCCACTTT. This translates into CASTLGVSGSPLHF.

This chain connects TRBV6-1 to TRBJ2-7, with TRBD2 matching 14 bases. The V and J ends lost 5 bases and 0 bases, in that order; junction bases with no gene match: 6. From germline, CDR1 is MNHNS and CDR2 SASEGT. This CDR3 contains 17 residues. CDR3 nucleotide sequence: TGTGCCAGCAGTCAAACGGGACTAGCGGGAGTCTCCTACGAGCAGTACTTC. Its translation is CASSQTGLAGVSYEQYF.

This sequence joins TRBV7-3 and TRBJ2-1, with 8 bases matching TRBD1. Trimming cost V 5 bases and J 13 bases; bases outside gene matches: 4. From germline, CDR1 is SGHTA and CDR2 FQGTGA. The CDR3 extends over 11 amino acids. CDR3 DNA: TGTGCCAGCAGCCTAGGACAGGGTCAGTTCTTC. This translates into CASSLGQGQFF. Full variable domain (rest looked up from reference TRBV7-3 and TRBJ2-1): GAGVSQTPSNKVTEKGKYVELRCDPISGHTALYWYRQSLGQGPEFLIYFQGTGAADDSGLPNDRFFAVRPEGSVSTLKIQRTERGDSAVYLCASSLGQGQFFGPGTRLTVL.

This chain uses TRBV7-6 with TRBJ1-1, with 9 nucleotides matching TRBD1. The CDR3 extends over 18 amino acids. Unmatched junction bases numbered 13, after V lost 3 bases and J lost 2 bases. CDR1 is SGHVS and CDR2 is FNYEAQ in the germline V gene. The CDR3 DNA sequence: TGTGCCAGCAGCTTTACCCCCCGAACAGGGGGCATTAACACTGAAGCTTTCTTT. This translates into CASSFTPRTGGINTEAFF.

The V and J genes are TRBV6-5 and TRBJ2-7, with 8 bases lining up with TRBD1. J lost 2 bases, V lost 4 bases, and 4 bases had no gene match. The CDR3 consists of 14 residues. Per the germline V gene, CDR1 is MNHEY and CDR2 is SVGAGI. CDR3 sequence: CASSSLTGAYEQYF. For the CDR3, the DNA is TGTGCCAGCAGTTCCCTGACAGGGGCCTACGAGCAGTACTTC.

The chain combines TRBV19 with TRBJ2-5; 10 bases are shared with TRBD2. From germline, CDR1 is LNHDA and CDR2 SQIVND (reference sequence). The CDR3 covers 17 residues. J gave up 2 bases and V 9 bases, and 15 bases lay outside the gene matches. Here the CDR3 reads CASSPTKAGGRQETQYF. The CDR3 bases are TGTGCCAGCTCCCCCACAAAAGCGGGGGGGAGACAAGAGACCCAGTACTTC. The entire variable domain, with the rest obtained from reference TRBV19 and TRBJ2-5, is as follows: DGGITQSPKYLFRKEGQNVTLSCEQNLNHDAMYWYRQDPGQGLRLIYYSQIVNDFQKGDIAEGYSVSREKKESFPLTVTSAQKNPTAFYLCASSPTKAGGRQETQYFGPGTRLLVL.

The rearrangement uses TRBV7-8 and TRBJ1-2, with a tentative D call TRBD1 (5 bases). The germline V and J ends were trimmed by 1 base and 10 bases, with 16 bases remaining between them. This CDR3 is 14 amino acids long. Germline lookup yields CDR1 SGHVS and CDR2 FQNEAQ. The CDR3 DNA is TGTGCCAGCAGCTTAGGGTGGGGCCTTTTTGACTACACCTTC. Protein: CASSLGWGLFDYTF.

The chain uses TRBV7-9 and TRBJ2-3, with D tentatively TRBD2 (5 bases). V was cut by 4 bases and J by 2 bases, with 10 bases left in between. The CDR3 length is 14 residues. Germline V gene sequence: CDR1 SEHNR, CDR2 FQNEAQ (reference sequence). The CDR3, as DNA: TGTGCCAGCAGCTATCTAGCAACCACAGATACGCAGTATTTT. It yields the protein CASSYLATTDTQYF. Full variable domain (outside the CDR3, taken from reference TRBV7-9 and TRBJ2-3): DTGVSQNPRHKITKRGQNVTFRCDPISEHNRLYWYRQTLGQGPEFLTYFQNEAQLEKSRLLSDRFSAERPKGSFSTLEIQRTEQGDSAMYLCASSYLATTDTQYFGPGTRLTVL.

The chain has TRBV10-3 and TRBJ1-1; D uncertain. The CDR3 extends over 14 amino acids. V lost 2 bases and J lost 11, with 18 bases in between. The germline gives CDR1 ENHRY, CDR2 SYGVKD. CDR3 amino acids: CAISEGRQAFGAFF. The CDR3 nucleotides are TGTGCCATCAGTGAGGGTCGGCAGGCCTTCGGGGCTTTCTTT.